This TCR beta chain was observed in a study of cytomegalovirus exposure and HLA in healthy donors. In this sample, this clone turned up a few times. CDR3 length equals 10 residues. Germline V gene sequence: CDR1 SQVTM, CDR2 ANQGSEA. V was clipped by 7 bases and J by 6 bases, with 9 bases between them. The PCR made use of 60 Vbeta and 13 Jbeta primers. Profiling relied on immunoSEQ multiplex PCR, and the TCRdb table lists in-frame clones only, not all of them. The sample lists some 150,000 clones, 65% to 80% occurring once. The rearrangement links TRBV29-1 to TRBJ1-1; D not certain. Sample: PBMCs. This clonotype was obtained from a middle-aged woman in good health and CMV-seronegative. The CDR3 sequence: CSALGAEAFF. The CDR3 DNA follows: TGCAGCGCTCTCGGGGCTGAAGCTTTCTTT.